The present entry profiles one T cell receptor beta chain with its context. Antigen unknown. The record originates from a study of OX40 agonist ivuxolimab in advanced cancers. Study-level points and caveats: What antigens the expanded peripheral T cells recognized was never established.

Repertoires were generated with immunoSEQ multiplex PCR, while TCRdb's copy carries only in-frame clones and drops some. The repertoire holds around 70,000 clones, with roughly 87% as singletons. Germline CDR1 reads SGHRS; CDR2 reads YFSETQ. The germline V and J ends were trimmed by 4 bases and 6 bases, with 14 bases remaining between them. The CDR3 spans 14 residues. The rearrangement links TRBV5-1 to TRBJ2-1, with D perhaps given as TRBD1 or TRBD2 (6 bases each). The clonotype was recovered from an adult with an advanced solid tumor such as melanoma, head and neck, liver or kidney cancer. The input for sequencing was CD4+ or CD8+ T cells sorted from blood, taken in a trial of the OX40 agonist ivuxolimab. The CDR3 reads CASSPGAGRNEQFF. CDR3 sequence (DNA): TGCGCCAGCAGCCCGGGGGCAGGGCGCAATGAGCAGTTCTTC.